One and the same sample provided the 9 T cell receptor beta chains below, sequenced in a study of T cells in Graves' hyperthyroidism and ophthalmopathy. The source material, RNA transcripts, was used to amplify TCR beta CDR3 regions. Initially, a first-round RT-PCR of the TCR CDR3 employed the HTBI primer set. MiXCR, applied by TCRdb to the multiplex PCR reads, yields one record per CDR3 protein. The sample includes 92,000 or so distinct CDR3 sequences, over 50% of them seen just once. Sequencing was performed on blood. Receptors were obtained from a woman aged 40-49 years with Graves' hyperthyroidism.

This clonotype has ten or more counts. The chain has TRBV27 and TRBJ1-1; D might be TRBD1 (6 bases). Per germline, CDR1 MNHEY and CDR2 SMNVEV (reference sequence). CDR3 length: 13 amino acids. The germline V and J ends were trimmed by 2 bases and 6 bases, with 10 bases remaining between them. The CDR3 sequence: CASSLQGRPEAFF. In DNA, the CDR3 is TGTGCCAGCAGTTTACAGGGGAGGCCTGAAGCTTTCTTT.

A note on this clonotype: One base away lies a much larger clone, so this may be a sequencing read error. CDR3 in DNA: TGCGCCAGCAGCTGGAAGGGACCAGCGGGAATTCGCGGGGAGCTGTTTTTT. Protein product: CASSWKGPAGIRGELFF. The chain uses TRBV5-1 and TRBJ2-2, with 7 bases identical to TRBD2. V lost 3 bases, J lost 7 bases, and 15 bases stayed unmatched. The CDR3 is 17 amino acids. Germline V lookup: CDR1 SGHRS, CDR2 YFSETQ.

The V gene is TRBV29-1, the J gene TRBJ2-7; 14 nucleotides agree with TRBD2. The CDR3 is 14 amino acids. V trimming: 4 bases; J trimming: 2 bases; junction bases outside the gene matches: 1. CDR1 is SQVTM, CDR2 ANQGSEA, per germline. The CDR3 sequence is CSVATSGRAYEQYF. The CDR3 nucleotides read TGCAGCGTTGCGACTAGCGGGAGGGCCTACGAGCAGTACTTC.

This clonotype has just one count. Since a much larger clone is just one base distant, this may be a read error. The CDR3: CATSRPRATDMQYF. As DNA, the CDR3 is TGTGCCACCAGCAGACCTCGGGCCACAGATATGCAGTATTTT. The rearrangement joins TRBV15 to TRBJ2-3; D ambiguous. This CDR3 has 14 residues. The V gene's germline CDR1 is LNHNV and CDR2 YYDKDF (reference sequence).

As regards this clonotype: An end of the junction does not agree with germline; a read error may underlie this. This chain joins TRBV7-3 and TRBJ2-5, with D perhaps given as TRBD1 or TRBD2 (5 bases each). The germline V gene has CDR1 SGHTA and CDR2 FQGTGA. The CDR3 extends over 13 amino acids. The CDR3 is CVSSLTGTETQYF. The CDR3 nucleotides are TGTGTCAGCAGCTTAACCGGGACCGAGACCCAGTACTTC.

Turning to this clonotype: The conserved phenylalanine or tryptophan is not found at the CDR3 terminus, so this likely reflects a read error. The DNA is omitted, as the CDR3 cannot be located on it reliably, and the CDR3 follows TCRdb's listing. The chain joins TRBV29-1 to TRBJ1-3. Germline CDR1 SQVTM, CDR2 ANQGSEA. Both ends counted, the CDR3 spans 9 residues. CDR3 region: CSVERDYPA.

This clonotype was observed many times. The chain employs TRBV20-1 and TRBJ1-1; D ambiguous. CDR3 size: 11 residues. Trimming pared 6 bases from V and 1 base from J, leaving 6 bases between. Per the germline V gene, CDR1 is DFQATT and CDR2 is SNEGSKA (reference sequence). The CDR3 DNA reads TGCAGTGCGGGGTCGAACACTGAAGCTTTCTTT. Amino acid sequence: CSAGSNTEAFF.

Comment on this clonotype: The final CDR3 position lacks the conserved phenylalanine or tryptophan, pointing to a likely read error. The CDR3 loop reads CASRQGLEGYTS. Written as DNA, the CDR3 is TGTGCCAGTAGACAGGGTTTAGAAGGCTACACCTCC. V usage is TRBV10-3 and J usage is TRBJ1-2; TRBD1 matches 7 bases. The CDR3 has 12 residues. Per the germline V gene, CDR1 is ENHRY and CDR2 is SYGVKD. J gave up 8 bases and V 10 bases, and 10 bases lay outside the gene matches.

The chain links TRBV7-2 to TRBJ1-6; TRBD1 is a possible D gene (5 bases). The CDR3 is made up of 16 amino acids. The ends were cut back, 3 bases at V and 2 bases at J, with 11 bases in the middle. Germline CDR1 and CDR2: SGHTA and FQGNSA. The CDR3 nucleotides are TGTGCCAGCAGCTTGGCCGGGGACGCCTATAATTCACCCCTCCACTTT. Encoded protein: CASSLAGDAYNSPLHF.